One sample yielded the 8 T cell receptor beta chains listed below, sequenced in a study of blood T cell repertoires in COVID-19. Produced via immunoSEQ multiplex PCR; TCRdb's table is partial and in-frame only. The table lists 130,000 to 150,000 clones, about three quarters of them singletons, with less than 2% in the top ten. The source material was peripheral blood. The receptors were gathered from an older woman with acute or convalescent COVID-19.

The J gene is TRBJ1-1, the V gene TRBV28; tentatively, D is TRBD1 (5 bases). The CDR3 has 15 amino acids. V lost 2 bases to trimming and J lost 4 bases, with 14 bases between them. Germline V gene lookup returns CDR1 MDHEN and CDR2 SYDVKM. CDR3 in amino acids: CASSLISGGTTEAFF. The CDR3 nucleotides are TGTGCCAGCAGTTTAATTTCTGGGGGGACCACTGAAGCTTTCTTT.

The chain uses TRBV19 and TRBJ2-6; 11 bases line up with TRBD1. The V gene end was trimmed by 7 bases and the J gene end by 5 bases; junction bases not matched to a gene: 22. This CDR3 comprises 21 residues. Germline assignment: CDR1 LNHDA and CDR2 SQIVND (reference sequence). The CDR3 reads CASKAYNFQGQGELWANVLTF. CDR3 DNA: TGTGCCAGTAAGGCTTATAACTTCCAGGGACAGGGGGAGCTCTGGGCCAACGTCCTGACTTTC.

This chain links TRBV5-1 with TRBJ2-6; unclear D gene. Germline V lookup: CDR1 SGHRS, CDR2 YFSETQ. Trimming stripped 4 bases from V and 1 base from J, with 12 bases between. CDR3 length: 16 residues. The CDR3 here is CASSPTLASGANVLTF. The CDR3 DNA reads as TGCGCCAGCAGCCCCACCCTGGCTTCTGGGGCCAACGTCCTGACTTTC.

This clone was seen a single time. The CDR3: CASSLLSGGTTEAFF. For the CDR3, the DNA is TGCGCCAGCAGCTTGCTAAGTGGAGGAACTACTGAAGCTTTCTTT. The chain links TRBV5-1 to TRBJ1-1; D is undetermined. CDR1 is SGHRS and CDR2 is YFSETQ in the germline V gene. The CDR3 loop spans 15 amino acids. Trimming pared 1 base from V and 5 bases from J, leaving 15 bases between. The variable domain in full, with the rest retrieved from reference TRBV5-1 and TRBJ1-1, is KAGVTQTPRYLIKTRGQQVTLSCSPISGHRSVSWYQQTPGQGLQFLFEYFSETQRNKGNFPGRFSGRQFSNSRSEMNVSTLELGDSALYLCASSLLSGGTTEAFFGQGTRLTVV.

Details on this clone: This CDR3 is also generated by other DNA sequences in the sample. The chain joins TRBV5-1 to TRBJ1-5; 7 nucleotides match TRBD1. This CDR3 is 14 amino acids long. The germline gives CDR1 SGHRS, CDR2 YFSETQ. V dropped 0 bases and J dropped 6; count of bases not matched to a gene: 3. The chain's CDR3 is CASSLGAGGQPQHF. CDR3 nucleotide sequence: TGCGCCAGCAGCTTGGGGGCAGGGGGTCAGCCCCAGCATTTT.

Of note for this clone: The same CDR3 arises from other DNA sequences in this sample as well. The chain couples TRBV12-3 or TRBV12-4 to TRBJ1-2; D remains ambiguous. Trimming took off 1 base at V and 4 bases at J, with 7 bases between the two ends. There are 13 residues in the CDR3. The CDR3 spells CASSLGGLYGYTF. The CDR3 DNA reads as TGTGCCAGCAGTTTAGGTGGGCTCTATGGCTACACCTTC.

V is TRBV19 and J is TRBJ1-1; TRBD1 matches at 7 bases. The CDR3 runs 14 residues. The germline V gene encodes CDR1 LNHDA and CDR2 SQIVND (reference sequence). V gave up 6 bases and J gave up 1 base; unmatched junction bases: 5. The CDR3 DNA sequence: TGTGCCAGTAGCTTGGACAGGACGAACACTGAAGCTTTCTTT. This codes for CASSLDRTNTEAFF.

The genes are TRBV29-1 and TRBJ2-1; D might be TRBD2 (6 bases). CDR1 and CDR2 from the germline V gene are SQVTM and ANQGSEA. The CDR3 extends over 15 amino acids. Trimming pared 6 bases from V and 7 bases from J, leaving 22 bases between. The CDR3 DNA follows: TGCAGCGTCTATGTATTAGCGGCGGAGAGAAATGAGCAGTTCTTC. It translates to CSVYVLAAERNEQFF.